Described below is a single TCR beta chain sequence and its context. What it binds is unknown. TCR beta CDR3 regions were amplified from RNA. The TCR CDR3 first-round RT-PCR relied on the HTBI primer set. TCRdb re-called the multiplex PCR reads with MiXCR, one entry per CDR3 protein. The profile shows fewer than 450,000 distinct CDR3 sequences, approximately 18% of them singletons. This specimen belongs to a study of T cells in Graves' hyperthyroidism and ophthalmopathy. In germline, CDR1 is DFQATT, CDR2 SNEGSKA (reference sequence). J was trimmed by 5 bases and V by 7 bases; bases with no gene match: 2. The CDR3 is 11 amino acids. Notes on the study in general: The model identified upcoming ophthalmopathy a median approximately six months ahead of onset.

The specimen was blood. The TCR comes from a woman aged 25 to 39 with Graves' hyperthyroidism that later progressed to Graves' ophthalmopathy. The chain joins TRBV20-1 to TRBJ1-2, with TRBD1 matching 9 bases. This CDR3 reads CSVGTGYGYTF. CDR3 in DNA: TGCAGTGTAGGGACAGGGTATGGCTACACCTTC.